The present TCR beta chain was sequenced within a study of T cell changes during pregnancy in multiple sclerosis. The germline CDR1 and CDR2 sequences are MNHEY and SMNVEV (reference sequence). Deletions cut 0 bases from V and 5 bases from J, with 5 bases between. The CDR3 is 12 residues long. The repertoire was sequenced with immunoSEQ multiplex PCR; TCRdb's copy has only in-frame clones and lacks some. The sample yields roughly 25,000 clones, more than 75% seen once. J is TRBJ2-7 and V is TRBV27, with D uncertain. Source: CD8+ T cells from peripheral blood mononuclear cells, taken in the first trimester of pregnancy. The sequence was obtained from a female donor in good health, enrolled as a control in a pregnancy study. The CDR3 DNA reads TGTGCCAGCAGTTTATCGAGGCACGAGCAGTACTTC. It translates to CASSLSRHEQYF.